The rows below give T cell receptor beta chains drawn from one sample of a study of CD8+CD57+ T cells in acquired aplastic anemia. TCRdb re-analysed the reads in MiXCR, keeping a single row per CDR3 protein. The top ten clones hold about 1% of a sample with 150,000 to 200,000 distinct CDR3 sequences, 40% to 55% of them seen once. Material for sequencing was sorted CD4+, CD8+, or CD8+CD57+ T cells (not recorded which) from PBMCs. Receptors originate from a human donor with aplastic anemia. Each CDR3 is given with its conserved first and last residue. The order of the fields is D gene, clone size, V gene, J gene, CDR3 protein, CDR3 DNA. The D gene is left open where the match is weak. Some rows mark clone size as missing; the rest say once, few, many or name a class of expanded clone.

>TRBD2|many|TRBV20-1|TRBJ2-3
CSARAGGGSIDTQYF
TGCAGTGCTAGAGCCGGGGGGGGTTCAATAGATACGCAGTATTTT
>TRBD2|-|TRBV11-2|TRBJ2-7
CASSPLAGWYEQYF
TGTGCCAGCAGTCCACTAGCGGGATGGTACGAGCAGTACTTC
>-|many|TRBV19|TRBJ1-5
CASMKAGVGNQPQHF
TGTGCCAGTATGAAGGCTGGGGTGGGAAATCAGCCCCAGCATTTT
>-|many|TRBV10-3|TRBJ2-3
CAISGSTTGDTQYF
TGTGCCATCAGTGGCTCTACCACGGGAGATACGCAGTATTTT
>-|-|TRBV5-1|TRBJ2-2
CASSLTGPTGELFF
TGCGCCAGCAGCTTGACAGGTCCGACCGGGGAGCTGTTTTTT
>TRBD1|many|TRBV7-8|TRBJ2-7
CASSSTDRAEQYF
TGTGCCAGCAGCTCGACTGACAGGGCCGAGCAGTACTTC
>-|many|TRBV7-9|TRBJ1-6
CASSLKGNSPLHF
TGTGCCAGCAGCTTAAAGGGCAATTCACCCCTCCACTTT
>-|-|TRBV19|TRBJ1-6
CASGTAYNSPLHF
TGTGCCAGCGGGACCGCATATAATTCACCCCTCCACTTT
>-|once|TRBV7-6|TRBJ2-5
CASTFYEGETQYF
TGTGCCAGCACTTTTTACGAAGGGGAGACCCAGTACTTC
>-|-|TRBV19|TRBJ1-1
CASSIERSEAFF
TGTGCCAGTAGTATAGAGCGGTCCGAAGCTTTCTTT
>TRBD2|few|TRBV7-2|TRBJ2-7
CASREGGSSYEQYF
TGTGCCAGCCGGGAGGGCGGGAGCTCCTACGAGCAGTACTTC
>-|many|TRBV6-5|TRBJ1-1
CASTKGRVNTEAFF
TGTGCCAGCACGAAGGGTAGAGTAAACACTGAAGCTTTCTTT
>TRBD1|many|TRBV19|TRBJ1-1
CASSIVDRVNTEAFF
TGTGCCAGTAGTATAGTGGACAGGGTGAACACTGAAGCTTTCTTT
>TRBD1|-|TRBV7-2|TRBJ2-7
CASSVQGNEQYF
TGTGCCAGCAGCGTACAGGGGAACGAGCAGTACTTC
>-|-|TRBV12-3/TRBV12-4|TRBJ2-3
CASSTEPPDTQYF
TGTGCCAGCAGTACGGAGCCCCCAGATACGCAGTATTTT
>TRBD1|-|TRBV20-1|TRBJ1-2
CSALTTGRSYGYTF
TGCAGTGCCCTGACGACAGGGAGGTCCTATGGCTACACCTTC
>TRBD1|-|TRBV11-2|TRBJ2-1
CASTRNPTGTGTHNGQFF
TGTGCCAGCACCCGAAACCCCACCGGGACAGGGACACACAATGGGCAGTTCTTC
>-|few|TRBV28|TRBJ1-5
CASGRPRDSNQPQHF
TGTGCCAGCGGCAGACCCCGGGATAGCAATCAGCCCCAGCATTTT
>-|few|TRBV10-2|TRBJ1-5
CASSESTGNQPQHF
TGCGCCAGCAGTGAGTCTACAGGTAATCAGCCCCAGCATTTT
>TRBD1|few|TRBV6-1|TRBJ1-1
CASSLTSGTGGLGTEAFF
TGTGCCAGCAGCCTTACCTCCGGGACAGGGGGGTTGGGTACTGAAGCTTTCTTT
>-|many|TRBV6-2/TRBV6-3|TRBJ1-2
CATYEGHGYTF
TGTGCCACCTACGAGGGGCACGGCTACACCTTC
>-|many|TRBV16|TRBJ2-5
CASSQDWVQETQYF
TGTGCCAGCAGCCAGGATTGGGTTCAAGAGACCCAGTACTTC
>TRBD1|few|TRBV2|TRBJ2-7
CASTSSVGTGVYEQYF
TGTGCCAGCACCTCAAGTGTAGGGACAGGGGTCTACGAGCAGTACTTC
>-|many|TRBV7-8|TRBJ1-2
CASSLVGGYGYTF
TGTGCCAGCAGCTTAGTGGGGGGGTATGGCTACACCTTC
>TRBD1|-|TRBV9|TRBJ1-3
CASSPGTAANTIYF
TGTGCCAGCAGCCCCGGGACAGCCGCAAACACCATATATTTT
>-|many|TRBV18|TRBJ1-6
CASSPGSNSPLHF
TGTGCCAGCTCACCTGGTTCAAATTCACCCCTCCACTTT
>-|many|TRBV11-2|TRBJ1-6
CASSSDGAGPLHF
TGTGCCAGCAGCTCGGACGGGGCGGGACCCCTCCACTTT
>-|-|TRBV5-4|TRBJ2-1
CASSSSATVRNEQFF
TGTGCCAGCAGCTCCTCTGCGACAGTCCGGAATGAGCAGTTCTTC
>-|many|TRBV5-1|TRBJ2-3
CASSPDRSTDTQYF
TGCGCCAGCAGCCCCGATCGGAGCACAGATACGCAGTATTTT
>-|-|TRBV9|TRBJ2-1
CASSVGMEVSYNEQFF
TGTGCCAGCAGCGTAGGGATGGAAGTCTCCTACAATGAGCAGTTCTTC
>-|once|TRBV3-1|TRBJ2-3
CASRESWLPPDTQYF
TGTGCCAGCAGAGAATCGTGGCTACCCCCAGATACGCAGTATTTT
>TRBD1|once|TRBV2|TRBJ2-7
CASSETPGQGNEQYF
TGTGCCAGCAGTGAAACCCCGGGACAGGGGAACGAGCAGTACTTC
>TRBD2|-|TRBV10-3|TRBJ2-3
CAISRGDEADTQYF
TGTGCCATCAGTCGGGGGGATGAGGCAGATACGCAGTATTTT
>-|few|TRBV18|TRBJ2-1
CASSPPGTLVPFF
TGTGCCAGCTCACCGCCCGGGACCCTTGTGCCGTTCTTC
>TRBD1|-|TRBV5-6|TRBJ2-7
CASSIRDRNREQYF
TGTGCCAGCAGCATCCGGGACAGGAACCGCGAGCAGTACTTC
>-|medium-sized|TRBV10-3|TRBJ1-6
CAIGGRDNSPLHF
TGTGCCATCGGCGGCAGAGATAATTCACCCCTCCACTTT
>-|few|TRBV15|TRBJ2-3
CATSRDSGTGISDTQYF
TGTGCCACCAGCAGAGATAGCGGGACAGGGATTTCAGATACGCAGTATTTT
>-|many|TRBV6-1|TRBJ1-4
CASQRGRREKLFF
TGTGCCTCTCAACGGGGCCGCCGGGAAAAACTGTTTTTT
>-|-|TRBV24-1|TRBJ1-1
CATSAEKNTEAFF
TGTGCCACCAGTGCAGAGAAGAACACTGAAGCTTTCTTT
>TRBD2|many|TRBV9|TRBJ2-1
CASSAAPSGGAATEQFF
TGTGCCAGCAGCGCTGCTCCTAGCGGGGGGGCGGCGACTGAGCAGTTCTTC
>-|-|TRBV20-1|TRBJ2-3
CSARGRARTDTQYF
TGCAGTGCTAGAGGTCGAGCCCGCACAGATACGCAGTATTTT
>TRBD1|-|TRBV10-3|TRBJ2-5
CAISPQGEAETQYF
TGTGCCATCAGTCCCCAGGGGGAAGCGGAGACCCAGTACTTC
>-|many|TRBV15|TRBJ2-1
CATAGTYSYNEQFF
TGTGCCACCGCAGGAACTTACTCCTACAATGAGCAGTTCTTC
>TRBD1|many|TRBV19|TRBJ2-1
CATWDSLWNEQFF
TGTGCCACCTGGGACAGTCTCTGGAATGAGCAGTTCTTC
>TRBD2|-|TRBV4-2|TRBJ2-1
CASSHRTSGGGEQLF
TGTGCCAGCAGCCACCGGACTAGCGGGGGGGGTGAGCAGCTCTTC
>TRBD2|-|TRBV15|TRBJ2-5
CATSREASGGSETQYF
TGTGCCACCAGCAGAGAGGCTAGCGGGGGATCAGAGACCCAGTACTTC
>TRBD1|many|TRBV29-1|TRBJ1-1
CSARDQTGGGTEAFF
TGCAGCGCCAGAGACCAAACAGGGGGCGGGACTGAAGCTTTCTTT
>-|once|TRBV7-9|TRBJ2-7
CASSLDSDSYEQYF
TGTGCCAGCAGCTTAGACTCAGATTCCTACGAGCAGTACTTC
>-|-|TRBV28|TRBJ1-5
CASSLWRENSNQPQHF
TGTGCCAGCAGTTTATGGAGGGAAAATAGCAATCAGCCCCAGCATTTT
>-|-|TRBV15|TRBJ2-7
CATSRVGVIDEQYF
TGTGCCACCAGCAGAGTTGGGGTCATCGACGAGCAGTACTTC
>TRBD1|many|TRBV15|TRBJ2-5
CATSRGQVGETQYF
TGTGCCACCAGCAGGGGACAGGTCGGGGAGACCCAGTACTTC
>-|-|TRBV2|TRBJ1-6
CASSGLGVPPPLHF
TGTGCCAGCAGTGGGTTGGGGGTGCCCCCGCCCCTCCACTTT
>-|-|TRBV20-1|TRBJ2-7
CSAELASYEQYF
TGCAGTGCTGAGCTAGCTTCCTACGAGCAGTACTTC
>TRBD2|few|TRBV7-6|TRBJ2-1
CASSLAISGRAYNEQFF
TGTGCCAGCAGCTTAGCCATTAGCGGGAGGGCCTACAATGAGCAGTTCTTC
>-|few|TRBV24-1|TRBJ2-7
CATSTGRPYEQYF
TGTGCCACCAGTACGGGACGGCCCTACGAGCAGTACTTC
>-|-|TRBV6-6|TRBJ1-2
CASSYTHRTNGYTF
TGTGCCAGCAGTTACACCCACAGGACCAATGGCTACACCTTC
>-|medium-sized|TRBV24-1|TRBJ2-1
CATRGWTDNEQFF
TGTGCCACCAGAGGTTGGACAGACAATGAGCAGTTCTTC
>TRBD1|-|TRBV6-1|TRBJ2-3
CASSQQGARGSTDTQYF
TGTGCCAGCAGCCAACAGGGGGCGAGAGGTAGCACAGATACGCAGTATTTT
>-|-|TRBV5-4|TRBJ2-5
CASSDPPGETQYF
TGTGCCAGCAGTGACCCCCCCGGGGAGACCCAGTACTTC
>-|-|TRBV15|TRBJ1-5
CATSAWGGRDQPQHF
TGTGCCACCAGCGCGTGGGGTGGGAGAGATCAGCCCCAGCATTTT